The sequence of this T cell receptor beta chain was determined in a study of long-term antiretroviral therapy in people with HIV (dated 2022 in TCRdb). Broadly, across the study: Collection of the earliest samples took place about a decade ahead of the 2015 WHO recommendation for immediate ART, at a time when ART was typically delayed until CD4 counts fell. Whether ART initiation and durable HIV suppression were associated with changes in peripheral blood TRB repertoire composition and diversity was tested in a retrospective serial study. The cohort contributed roughly 190 cryopreserved PBMC samples from about 33 adults with confirmed HIV infection, collected serially over a mean of approximately 6 years (range 1-12). Among the 30 or so participants with HIV, eleven to twelve were female. Test extractions of a monoclonal T-cell line alongside 30 to 35 polyclonal samples showed no cross-contamination during QIAcube processing.

Beyond this particular receptor, the publication reports: Because pre-ART samples had limited cell numbers, unsorted PBMC were profiled rather than sorted CD4+ and CD8+ T cells. The samples span the years 2004 to 2017, and the ART regimens used at that time may not be as effective as current regimens. At every time point, the repertoire was dominated by expanded TRB clones first identified before ART initiation, although this dominance fluctuated and, in many PLHIV, declined after ART. Inferences about post-ART repertoire changes were limited because no data were available on ART adherence, viral resistance or therapy changes. CDR3 length ranges in HIV repertoires were narrower than in controls, and network structure suggested an antigen-experienced repertoire with only a slight naive shift after ART. Since PBMC availability was limited, sequencing covered only the TCR beta chain, with no alpha chain pairing. ART initiation was associated with a significant increase in TRB diversity, but diversity stayed significantly below transplant donor controls even after long-term ART.

Sequencing of the TRB variable region was done with the immunoSEQ hsTCRB v3.0 assay at survey level resolution. TRB sequencing targeted a depth of roughly 40,000-55,000 T-cell genomes per sample. Pooled TRB libraries were sequenced on an Illumina MiSeq with a v3 150-cycle kit. In the authors' own workflow: Repertoire analysis was performed in R inside a reproducible Nextflow workflow that covered QC, data transformation and analysis. LymphoSeq2, an R package for exploring AIRR-Seq data, was used to implement the custom analyses. A handful of samples that yielded fewer than 5000 total TRB sequences were excluded, so that 150 to 200 HIV repertoires were analyzed. Among the roughly 200 retained HIV repertoires, some 60 were collected before ART initiation and roughly 130 after ART initiation. Each repertoire was downsampled to 5000 TRB nucleotide sequences, and summary statistics were averaged across 100 downsampling iterations. TRB sequences were retained for analysis only if CDR3 regions of at least seven amino acids were present. Diversity was measured with a Shannon entropy-derived clonality score and the Gini coefficient. In the repertoire networks, any two of the top 5000 CDR3 amino acid sequences were linked whenever the two sequences differed by an edit distance of one. For TRB CDR3 amino acid sequences, antigen specificity groups and MHC restriction were predicted with GLIPH2. To flag known associations with CMV, EBV, HIV or tissue antigens, CDR3 amino acid sequences were compared against VDJdb and McPAS-TCR. Pre-ART, post-ART and control groups were compared with Wilcoxon signed-rank tests and Holm-Bonferroni correction. TCRdb's version of the immuneACCESS table is confined to in-frame rearrangements and falls short of the full clone set. An unresolved V gene accounts for under half of the shortfall where checked; the remainder is of unknown origin. The V and J calls and clone size are taken from that table; D and trimming were inferred from the DNA. A total of about 43,000 clones appear in this sample, approximately 86% of them only once. Around 5.4% of the sample lies in the top ten.

CDR1 and CDR2 (MGHRA, YSYEKL) derive from the germline V gene. The CDR3 measures 22 amino acids from cysteine to phenylalanine. The sequence is cut down to CDR3 DNA, 66 bases in frame from base 1. V loses 2 bases at its end and J loses 5 bases; junction bases beyond the gene matches: 28. Note on this clone: Its cognate antigen has yet to be identified. Nothing much larger sits one base from this clone, and base qualities are not available.

Participants were included only if at least one PBMC sample before ART initiation and at least two post-ART samples were available. Treatment was received in the United States of America by all participants with HIV. Before DNA extraction, cryopreserved samples containing about 1-10 million PBMC were thawed and washed. At the time of the earliest PBMC sample for each participant with HIV, ages ranged from about 20 to 55 years. PBMC samples were contributed by each participant from 1-4 timepoints before ART initiation and 2-8 timepoints after ART initiation, with a median of 7 samples. For every participant, serial HIV viral load, CD4+ T-cell count, ART history and demographic data were obtained. Using a Qiagen kit on a QIAcube, genomic DNA was extracted from unsorted PBMC, with samples processed in batches of 12.

The rearrangement joined TRBV4-1 to TRBJ2-5; 8 nucleotides in the junction match TRBD2. The receptor comes from a woman between 50 and 59 years old with HIV. Sequenced material: unsorted PBMCs, taken 0.1 years before starting antiretroviral therapy. The nucleotides are TGCGCCAGCAGCCAACCCGGGACTAGGAGCCCCGGAGAGGGCTTCGGTAGGGAGACCCAGTACTTC. Translated, it gives CASSQPGTRSPGEGFGRETQYF.